Presented here are 29 T cell receptor beta chains from one specimen sequenced in a study of shared clonotypes between healthy human individuals. The protocol was immunoSEQ multiplex PCR, while the TCRdb copy is restricted to in-frame clones and leaves out a portion. Among some 1.4 million clones, approximately 96% were seen once, and the ten largest hold 0.95% to 1.5%. Sample: naive CD4+ T cells sorted from blood. As for subset: CD45RA+ positively selected. The receptor set was obtained from a man aged 30 to 39 in good health.

The CDR3 DNA follows: TGTGCCAGCACCCGGACAGGGGTGAGCAATCAGCCCCAGCATTTT. Translating it yields CASTRTGVSNQPQHF. The chain combines TRBV6-6 with TRBJ1-5; 9 nucleotides align to TRBD1. J was trimmed by 1 base and V by 7 bases; bases with no gene match: 5. The CDR3 covers 15 residues. Germline loops: CDR1 MNHNY, CDR2 SVGAGI (reference sequence).

The CDR3 DNA reads TGTGCCAGCAGCGACCAGGGGCCGAGGAATGAGCAGTTCTTC. Its protein product is CASSDQGPRNEQFF. This chain uses TRBV9 with TRBJ2-1; tentatively, D is TRBD1 (6 bases). This CDR3 has 14 residues. CDR1 SGDLS and CDR2 YYNGEE come from the germline V gene. Trimming left V 3 bases short and J 7 bases short, with 14 bases between.

The CDR3 coding sequence is TGTGCCAGCAGTGAATATACAGGGCCCTATGGCTACACCTTC. Its protein is CASSEYTGPYGYTF. The V call is TRBV25-1, the J call TRBJ1-2; a weak D match, TRBD1 (6 bases). The CDR3 contains 14 residues. The V end lost 0 bases, the J end lost 4 bases, and 9 bases lay between the germline ends. Germline V gives CDR1 MGHDK, CDR2 SYGVNS.

This CDR3 is CASSQDPSSYTGELFF. The CDR3, as DNA: TGTGCCAGCAGCCAAGATCCTAGCAGCTACACCGGGGAGCTGTTTTTT. V and J are TRBV4-2 and TRBJ2-2; D is possibly TRBD2 (5 bases). The CDR3 covers 16 residues. V dropped 0 bases and J dropped 3 bases, with 11 bases sitting between them. Germline V gene sequence: CDR1 LGHNA, CDR2 YNFKEQ.

This clone was found a few times. The chain is built from TRBV9 and TRBJ2-7; TRBD2 is a possible D gene (5 bases). CDR1 SGDLS and CDR2 YYNGEE come from the germline V gene. V shed 0 bases and J shed 2 bases, with 15 bases lying between them. The CDR3 consists of 16 residues. The CDR3 DNA reads TGTGCCAGCAGCGTAGACCCCAGCGGCCACGCCTACGAGCAGTACTTC. Translated: CASSVDPSGHAYEQYF.

The V call is TRBV10-1, the J call TRBJ2-7; TRBD1 matches 8 bases. This CDR3 contains 15 residues. CDR1 and CDR2 from the germline V gene are WNHNN and SYGVQD (reference sequence). With 5 bases clipped from V and 2 bases from J, the junction kept 8 bases outside the gene matches. The CDR3 coding sequence is TGCGCCAGCAGTCCGGGCGGGACAGGAGCCTACGAGCAGTACTTC. It specifies CASSPGGTGAYEQYF.

V and J are TRBV15 and TRBJ1-2; no reliable D call. V gave up 1 base and J gave up 0 bases, with 15 bases separating them. The germline CDR1 and CDR2 sequences are LNHNV and YYDKDF (reference sequence). The CDR3 contains 17 residues. The CDR3 reads CATSRGPELNPNYGYTF. CDR3 coding DNA: TGTGCCACCAGCAGAGGCCCTGAATTAAACCCTAACTATGGCTACACCTTC. Combining the CDR3 with reference TRBV15 and TRBJ1-2 gives the whole variable domain DAMVIQNPRYQVTQFGKPVTLSCSQTLNHNVMYWYQQKSSQAPKLLFHYYDKDFNNEADTPDNFQSRRPNTSFCFLDIRSPGLGDTAMYLCATSRGPELNPNYGYTFGSGTRLTVV.

As concerns this clone: Other nucleotide sequences from this sample produce the same CDR3. CDR3 coding DNA: TGTGCCAGCAGCTTGGAGCAGGGGGCTCCCTACGAGCAGTACTTC. Its translation: CASSLEQGAPYEQYF. V and J are TRBV5-5 and TRBJ2-7; 8 nucleotides line up with TRBD1. The J segment lost 2 bases and the V segment lost 0 bases, leaving 4 bases of the junction unmatched. There are 15 residues in the CDR3. The germline gives CDR1 SGHKS, CDR2 YYEKEE (reference sequence).

This sequence joins TRBV4-3 and TRBJ2-1, with TRBD2 matching over 13 bases. The trim removed 4 bases at V and 5 bases at J, leaving 5 bases unmatched. Germline V CDR1 and CDR2: LGHNA, YSLEER. There are 16 residues in the CDR3. CDR3 in amino acids: CASSRGLAGPHNEQFF. In DNA, the CDR3 is TGCGCCAGCAGCCGGGGACTAGCGGGACCACACAATGAGCAGTTCTTC.

Turning to this clone: Other DNA sequences from this sample encode an identical CDR3 as well. The chain recombines TRBV9 with TRBJ2-5; no clear D gene. The V gene lost 0 bases and the J gene lost 0 bases, with 0 bases spanning the gap. The V gene's germline CDR1 is SGDLS and CDR2 YYNGEE. The CDR3 length is 12 residues. CDR3 nucleotide sequence: TGTGCCAGCAGCGTAGACCAAGAGACCCAGTACTTC. Protein sequence: CASSVDQETQYF.

The V call is TRBV7-8, the J call TRBJ2-7; TRBD2 might be the D (5 bases). The V end lost 0 bases, the J end lost 5 bases, and 8 bases lay between the germline ends. The CDR3 is 13 residues long. Germline CDR1 and CDR2: SGHVS and FQNEAQ. CDR3 loop: CASSLARVHEQYF. Here the CDR3 DNA reads TGTGCCAGCAGCTTAGCGCGGGTTCACGAGCAGTACTTC.

The chain's CDR3 is CSFVGPGTGELFF. CDR3 in DNA: TGCAGCTTCGTGGGGCCTGGCACCGGGGAGCTGTTTTTT. This rearrangement joins TRBV29-1 to TRBJ2-2; possible D gene TRBD1, 5 bases. V lost 8 bases and J lost 4, with 14 bases in between. The CDR3 sequence is 13 residues long. Germline CDR1 and CDR2: SQVTM and ANQGSEA.

The gene calls are TRBV15 and TRBJ1-5; TRBD1 agrees at 7 bases. Germline CDR1 and CDR2: LNHNV and YYDKDF (reference sequence). The V and J ends lost 9 bases and 2 bases, in that order; junction bases with no gene match: 10. The CDR3 has 15 residues. The CDR3 protein is CATHLTGVGNQPQHF. CDR3 coding DNA: TGTGCCACGCACTTAACAGGGGTTGGCAATCAGCCCCAGCATTTT.

This chain joins TRBV6-1 and TRBJ1-1, with D uncertain. Germline V gene lookup returns CDR1 MNHNS and CDR2 SASEGT. The V end was cut by 5 bases, the J end by 8 bases, with 9 bases between. This CDR3 has 11 residues. The CDR3 reads CASSPGYEAFF. The CDR3 bases are TGTGCCAGCAGTCCGGGGTACGAAGCTTTCTTT.

The rearrangement joins TRBV19 to TRBJ2-1; no clear D. Germline CDR1 LNHDA, CDR2 SQIVND (reference sequence). V was pared by 3 bases and J by 7 bases, with 10 bases between. This CDR3 comprises 13 residues. The CDR3 reads CASSIPARNEQFF. CDR3 nucleotide sequence: TGTGCCAGTAGTATCCCGGCTCGAAATGAGCAGTTCTTC.

The chain links TRBV28 to TRBJ2-3; no reliable D call. Looked up from germline, CDR1 is MDHEN and CDR2 is SYDVKM. This CDR3 is built from 10 residues. Trimming took 2 bases from V and 13 from J, leaving 7 bases between them. The CDR3 reads CASSLRWKYF. The CDR3 bases are TGTGCCAGCAGTTTAAGGTGGAAGTATTTT. Drawing the rest from reference TRBV28 and TRBJ2-3, the complete variable domain is DVKVTQSSRYLVKRTGEKVFLECVQDMDHENMFWYRQDPGLGLRLIYFSYDVKMKEKGDIPEGYSVSREKKERFSLILESASTNQTSMYLCASSLRWKYFGPGTRLTVL.

This clone was recorded only once. This chain links TRBV19 with TRBJ2-7, with 10 bases fitting TRBD2. This CDR3 contains 14 residues. V trimming: 6 bases; J trimming: 4 bases; junction bases outside the gene matches: 6. Germline V gene data show CDR1 as LNHDA and CDR2 as SQIVND (reference sequence). The CDR3 spells CASSKSSGGYEQYF. For the CDR3, the DNA is TGTGCCAGTAGCAAATCTAGCGGGGGTTACGAGCAGTACTTC.

The chain is built from TRBV12-1 and TRBJ2-3; TRBD2, the D gene given by the table, was not confirmed from the DNA. TRBV12-1 is marked as a pseudogene. This CDR3 is 13 amino acids long. This CDR3 reads CASIAADTDTQYF. In DNA form, the CDR3 reads TGTGCCAGCATCGCGGCGGACACAGATACGCAGTATTTT.

This sequence joins TRBV29-1 and TRBJ2-3, with D maybe TRBD2 (6 bases). The V end lost 8 bases, the J end lost 0 bases, and 12 bases lay between the germline ends. Germline V gene data show CDR1 as SQVTM and CDR2 as ANQGSEA. The CDR3 is 13 amino acids. CDR3 protein: CSLGGPSTDTQYF. The CDR3 coding sequence is TGCAGCTTGGGGGGTCCTAGCACAGATACGCAGTATTTT.

The chain carries TRBV9 and TRBJ2-1, with 11 bases fitting TRBD2. Trimming at V came to 3 bases and at J to 4 bases, leaving 12 bases not matched to a gene. The CDR3 is 18 amino acids. Germline CDR1 is SGDLS and CDR2 is YYNGEE. The CDR3 DNA reads as TGTGCCAGCAGCGCCGGCGCGTCTAGCGGGGGGCGGTACAATGAGCAGTTCTTC. Translating gives CASSAGASSGGRYNEQFF.

On this clone: The same CDR3 can be traced to other DNA sequences in this sample. The chain uses TRBV9 and TRBJ2-7; D possibly corresponds to TRBD1 (6 bases). This CDR3 contains 14 residues. Trimming took off 0 bases at V and 3 bases at J, with 10 bases between the two ends. Germline assignment: CDR1 SGDLS and CDR2 YYNGEE. As DNA, the CDR3 is TGTGCCAGCAGCGTAGCGGGACATGGCTACGAGCAGTACTTC. It yields the protein CASSVAGHGYEQYF. The full variable domain, completed using reference TRBV9 and TRBJ2-7, is DSGVTQTPKHLITATGQRVTLRCSPRSGDLSVYWYQQSLDQGLQFLIQYYNGEERAKGNILERFSAQQFPDLHSELNLSSLELGDSALYFCASSVAGHGYEQYFGPGTRLTVT.

The genes are TRBV6-6 and TRBJ1-4; no clear D. CDR3 length: 13 residues. The ends were cut back, 0 bases at V and 8 bases at J, with 7 bases in the middle. Germline V gives CDR1 MNHNY, CDR2 SVGAGI (reference sequence). The CDR3 protein is CASSYSQQEKLFF. For the CDR3, the DNA is TGTGCCAGCAGTTACTCTCAGCAGGAAAAACTGTTTTTT.

The V call is TRBV5-1, the J call TRBJ2-6; 11 nucleotides agree with TRBD1. This CDR3 is built from 18 residues. Germline CDR1 and CDR2: SGHRS and YFSETQ. V lost 0 bases and J lost 4; bases outside the gene matches: 6. CDR3 in amino acids: CASSLAGQGAAGANVLTF. The CDR3 DNA follows: TGCGCCAGCAGCTTGGCTGGACAGGGGGCGGCGGGGGCCAACGTCCTGACTTTC.

This sequence joins TRBV6-5 and TRBJ2-2; D may be TRBD2 (6 bases). CDR3 length: 15 amino acids. Trimming cost V 1 base and J 1 base, with 7 bases left between them. CDR1 MNHEY and CDR2 SVGAGI come from the germline V gene. The CDR3 protein is CASSYLGGNTGELFF. CDR3 nucleotides: TGTGCCAGCAGTTACTTGGGAGGGAACACCGGGGAGCTGTTTTTT.

The chain links TRBV28 to TRBJ1-1, with 7 bases fitting TRBD1. The V gene end was trimmed by 5 bases and the J gene end by 5 bases; junction bases not matched to a gene: 11. CDR1 and CDR2 (germline): MDHEN, SYDVKM. The CDR3 sequence is 15 residues long. CDR3 sequence (DNA): TGTGCCAGCAGTCCCCCCACAGGGGCTCGTACTGAAGCTTTCTTT. This translates into CASSPPTGARTEAFF.

The chain links TRBV30 to TRBJ2-7; D might be TRBD1 (7 bases). From germline, CDR1 is GTSNPN and CDR2 SVGIG (reference sequence). The CDR3 runs to 14 residues. Trimming removed 3 bases from V and 3 bases from J, with 15 bases in between. CDR3 amino acids: CAWRIRQGGYEQYF. In DNA, the CDR3 is TGTGCCTGGAGGATTCGCCAGGGGGGCTACGAGCAGTACTTC.

Turning to this clone: The sample has other DNA sequences that encode this CDR3 too. The chain links TRBV7-9 to TRBJ2-7, with D perhaps TRBD1 (6 bases). The CDR3 consists of 13 residues. Germline V gives CDR1 SEHNR, CDR2 FQNEAQ (reference sequence). Trimming shortened V by 5 bases and J by 2 bases, and 10 bases separated the two germline ends. CDR3 nucleotides: TGTGCCAGCAGCCCCAGGGGTACCTACGAGCAGTACTTC. This codes for CASSPRGTYEQYF.

The chain joins TRBV28 to TRBJ2-7, with D perhaps matching TRBD1 (6 bases). V was clipped by 2 bases and J by 5 bases, with 10 bases between them. Per the germline V gene, CDR1 is MDHEN and CDR2 is SYDVKM. The CDR3 totals 13 residues. CDR3 sequence: CASSLIQGHEQYF. In DNA, the CDR3 is TGTGCCAGCAGTTTAATACAGGGCCACGAGCAGTACTTC.

V is TRBV7-7 and J is TRBJ2-1, with 10 bases fitting TRBD1. CDR1 is SSHAT and CDR2 is FNYEAQ in the germline V gene (reference sequence). This CDR3 is built from 16 residues. The J segment lost 4 bases and the V segment lost 11 bases, leaving 14 bases of the junction unmatched. CDR3 protein: CAERVCLGQGYNEQFF. For the CDR3, the DNA is TGTGCCGAGCGAGTGTGCTTGGGACAGGGGTACAATGAGCAGTTCTTC.